This record looks at one TCR beta chain sequence and its context. These data originate in a study of identical twins. Germline V CDR1 and CDR2: SGHDN, FVKESK. The CDR3 is 15 amino acids. Trimming removed 2 bases from V and 8 bases from J, with 16 bases in between. TCRdb fed the 5' RACE reads into MiXCR, producing one record per CDR3 protein. The profile shows 1.5 million to 2 million distinct CDR3 sequences, less than 35% of them singletons. What was sequenced was cord blood. The chain joins TRBV14 to TRBJ2-4; either TRBD1 or TRBD2 may fit D (5 bases each). This TCR derives from a newborn girl in good health. The CDR3 spells CASSQLRGSKDIQYF. The CDR3 DNA reads TGTGCCAGCAGCCAACTGAGGGGATCAAAGGACATTCAGTACTTC.